These T cell receptor beta chains were read from a single sample in a study of identical twins. TCRdb ran MiXCR on the 5' RACE reads and lists one entry per CDR3 protein. The sample lists under 500,000 distinct CDR3 sequences; about 13% were seen once. This sample also appeared in a second study, on yellow fever vaccine responses in identical twins.

The sample was CD4+ T cells sorted from blood. Receptors were obtained from a woman under 30 in good health. Both conserved end residues are part of each CDR3. D genes are given only for firm matches. Clone size, where shown, is once, few, many, or a class for clones that have expanded.

d_gene	v_gene	j_gene	abundance	CDR3nt	CDR3aa
TRBD2	TRBV4-3	TRBJ2-3	few	TGCGCCAGCAGCCAAGAACTTTCTCGGACTAGCGGGAGTAGTTATACGCAGTATTTT	CASSQELSRTSGSSYTQYF
NA	TRBV25-1	TRBJ2-1	few	TGTGCCAGCAGCGATCGACAGTTCTACAATGAGCAGTTCTTC	CASSDRQFYNEQFF
NA	TRBV20-1	TRBJ2-1	few	TGCAGTGCTTACAGGAACAATGAGCAGTTCTTC	CSAYRNNEQFF
NA	TRBV20-1	TRBJ2-2	NA	TGCAGTGCTAGTTTTTCCGGAATTGCAGGGCGCAACACCGGGGAGCTGTTTTTT	CSASFSGIAGRNTGELFF
TRBD2	TRBV9	TRBJ2-1	NA	TGTGCCAGCAGCGTCCGATCCGAAGCGGGGGGGCCGGACAATGAGCAGTTCTTC	CASSVRSEAGGPDNEQFF
NA	TRBV5-1	TRBJ1-4	few	TGCGCCAGCAGCTTGGCCGGGAGTAATGAAAAACTGTTTTTT	CASSLAGSNEKLFF
TRBD1	TRBV14	TRBJ2-1	many	TGTGCCAGCAGCCAACCCACAGGGGTAGACAATGAGCAGTTCTTC	CASSQPTGVDNEQFF
NA	TRBV12-3/TRBV12-4	TRBJ2-1	few	TGTGCCAGCAGTATGTTGAATGAGCAGTTCTTC	CASSMLNEQFF
NA	TRBV2	TRBJ2-5	NA	TGTGCCAGCAGTGAAAGGAAATGGGGTGCGGGACCGTTCCAAGAGACCCAGTACTTC	CASSERKWGAGPFQETQYF
NA	TRBV20-1	TRBJ2-5	few	TGCAGTGCCACGCGGGGAGCAGAGACCCAGTACTTC	CSATRGAETQYF
TRBD1	TRBV27	TRBJ2-7	few	TGTGCCAGCAGTCCAAAGAAGGGGGCGATTGAGCAGTACTTC	CASSPKKGAIEQYF
TRBD2	TRBV5-1	TRBJ2-1	many	TGCGCCAGCACACGTAGCGGGAGCACGGAGAATGAGCAGTTCTTC	CASTRSGSTENEQFF
NA	TRBV28	TRBJ2-7	NA	TGTGCCAGCAGTCGTTATCGGTACGAGCAGTACTTC	CASSRYRYEQYF
TRBD2	TRBV11-1	TRBJ2-1	NA	TGTGCCAGCAGCCCCTGGGGGCGTCAAGGGGCGGGAGGACTTATGTACAATGAGCAGTTCTTC	CASSPWGRQGAGGLMYNEQFF
NA	TRBV18	TRBJ2-3	NA	TGTGCCAGCTCACCCCAACAGGGATCCGCAGATACGCAGTATTTT	CASSPQQGSADTQYF
NA	TRBV5-1	TRBJ2-7	NA	TGCGCCAGCAGCTTGGACGGACCGTCCTACGAGCAGTACTTC	CASSLDGPSYEQYF
NA	TRBV10-3	TRBJ2-1	few	TGTGCCATCAGTGAGTCTGGCGGGGCCAACAATGAGCAGTTCTTC	CAISESGGANNEQFF
NA	TRBV10-3	TRBJ2-1	NA	TGTGCCATCAGTGAGGAACCCGGGGGGCCTTCCTACAATGAGCAGTTCTTC	CAISEEPGGPSYNEQFF
NA	TRBV5-1	TRBJ2-3	many	TGCGCCAGCAGCTTGGTATTCGAGGGCGGGACAGATACGCAGTATTTT	CASSLVFEGGTDTQYF
TRBD1	TRBV20-1	TRBJ1-4	few	TGCAGTGCTAGGCGAGACGGGACAGGGGAAAAACTGTTTTTT	CSARRDGTGEKLFF
TRBD1	TRBV18	TRBJ1-4	many	TGTGCCAGCTCACCCTACGGGGGACAGGAAAAACTGTTTTTT	CASSPYGGQEKLFF
TRBD2	TRBV5-6	TRBJ2-3	NA	TGTGCCAGCAGCTTGGAACGACTAGCGGGTGGGAGCACAGATACGCAGTATTTT	CASSLERLAGGSTDTQYF
NA	TRBV6-1	TRBJ2-1	NA	TGTGCCAGCGTCCCCCGCGGGGGCCCCTACAATGAGCAGTTCTTC	CASVPRGGPYNEQFF
NA	TRBV12-3/TRBV12-4	TRBJ2-7	NA	TGTGCCAGCAGTTTCCGGTCGAGGTCCTACGAGCAGTACTTC	CASSFRSRSYEQYF
NA	TRBV7-7	TRBJ2-2	few	TGTGCTAGCAGCGCCGGGATAGACACCGGGGAGCTGTTTTTT	CASSAGIDTGELFF
NA	TRBV5-6	TRBJ1-6	NA	TGTGCCAGCAGCTTACAGATCGTCTCACCCCTCCACTTT	CASSLQIVSPLHF
NA	TRBV12-3/TRBV12-4	TRBJ1-2	few	TGTGCCAGCAGTCCCCCGATCTTGGGGGGAGGCTACACCTTC	CASSPPILGGGYTF
NA	TRBV29-1	TRBJ2-1	few	TGCAGCGTTGAGGGCAGGGAGAATGAGCAGTTCTTC	CSVEGRENEQFF
TRBD1	TRBV6-1	TRBJ2-2	NA	TGTGCCAGCAGATTGGGACAGGGGGCCTCCGGGGAGCTGTTTTTT	CASRLGQGASGELFF
TRBD1	TRBV3-1	TRBJ1-4	NA	TGTGCCAGCAGCCATTGGTGGGACAGGGGAAATGAAAAACTGTTTTTT	CASSHWWDRGNEKLFF
NA	TRBV28	TRBJ2-3	few	TGTGCCAGCAGTCCCGCGGGGGCACCGGGAGATACGCAGTATTTT	CASSPAGAPGDTQYF
NA	TRBV6-1	TRBJ2-7	NA	TGTGCCAGCAGTAATCAACAGGGCTACGAGCAGTACTTC	CASSNQQGYEQYF
NA	TRBV7-2	TRBJ1-1	NA	TGTGCCAGCAGCGGGAAAGGCACTGAAGCTTTCTTT	CASSGKGTEAFF